The rows below give T cell receptor beta chains drawn from one sample of a study of cytomegalovirus exposure and HLA in healthy donors. Clones were sequenced by immunoSEQ multiplex PCR, and TCRdb holds only the in-frame ones, with some missing. The repertoire holds a few hundred thousand clones, with about 66% as singletons. The sequencing input was PBMCs. Receptor source: a female donor in good health and CMV-seronegative. The CDR3 runs from the conserved cysteine through the conserved F or W. A D gene is named only where the DNA matches it firmly. A clone size is listed for some rows: how often the clone was seen (once, few, many), or a class if it is expanded.

D gene,J gene,V gene,clone size,CDR3 DNA,CDR3 protein
TRBD1,TRBJ1-1,TRBV7-9,NA,TGTGCCAGCAGCTTAGGGCCCCAGGGGGGAGCGGGAGCTTTCTTT,CASSLGPQGGAGAFF
TRBD2,TRBJ2-7,TRBV18,NA,TGTGCCAGCTCACCACCGGGGGGGGACTACGAGCAGTACTTC,CASSPPGGDYEQYF
NA,TRBJ2-3,TRBV10-2,NA,TGCGCCAGCAGTGATAGCGCCGTCACAGATACGCAGTATTTT,CASSDSAVTDTQYF
NA,TRBJ2-7,TRBV29-1,once,TGCAGCGTCGCACAGGGCTCCCACGAGCAGTACTTC,CSVAQGSHEQYF
NA,TRBJ2-1,TRBV6-4,NA,TGTGCCAGCAGTGACGGGTCTGCAGGTGGTGAGCAGTTCTTC,CASSDGSAGGEQFF
TRBD2,TRBJ2-7,TRBV5-1,NA,TGCGCCAGCAGCATTGCGCCTAGCGGGGTCAGCTCCTACGAGCAGTACTTC,CASSIAPSGVSSYEQYF
TRBD1,TRBJ2-1,TRBV2,few,TGTGCCAGCATCTTTGGGGGACAGGGGTACAATGAGCAGTTCTTC,CASIFGGQGYNEQFF
NA,TRBJ1-4,TRBV5-1,NA,TGCGCCAGCAGAGTGGAGAGGGATCGTGAAAAACTGTTTTTT,CASRVERDREKLFF
NA,TRBJ2-7,TRBV7-9,NA,TGTGCCAGCAGCCTTGGACGGGGATACGAGCAGTACTTC,CASSLGRGYEQYF
NA,TRBJ1-1,TRBV27,few,TGTGCCAGCAGTTTAGGTCAGGGGTTTGTGAGAGAAGCTTTCTTT,CASSLGQGFVREAFF
NA,TRBJ2-5,TRBV28,few,TGTGCCAGCAGTTTGGGGGGGCAGGAGACCCAGTACTTC,CASSLGGQETQYF
NA,TRBJ1-1,TRBV5-1,NA,TGCGCCAGCAGCTTGAGGGGGACCGAAGCTTTCTTT,CASSLRGTEAFF
NA,TRBJ2-7,TRBV15,NA,TGTGCCACCAGCAGAGACAGACTGTCCTACGAGCAGTACTTC,CATSRDRLSYEQYF
NA,TRBJ1-1,TRBV10-1,NA,TGCGCCAGCAGTGGGAGGAACACTGAAGCTTTCTTT,CASSGRNTEAFF
NA,TRBJ2-1,TRBV2,NA,TGTGCCAGCAGCCGAATGTACGGGAGTTCCTACAATGAGCAGTTCTTC,CASSRMYGSSYNEQFF
NA,TRBJ1-1,TRBV11-3,NA,TGTGCCAGCAGCTTAGATTGGGGGGAACGGACTGAAGCTTTCTTT,CASSLDWGERTEAFF
TRBD2,TRBJ2-7,TRBV11-2,NA,TGTGCCTTAGGTCTAGCGGGGACTGACGAGCAGTACTTC,CALGLAGTDEQYF
NA,TRBJ2-7,TRBV19,NA,TGTGCCAGTAGTATTTCCGCAGGGACCTACGAGCAGTACTTC,CASSISAGTYEQYF
NA,TRBJ2-1,TRBV29-1,few,TGCAGCGTCGGCCGAGGGAATGAGCAGTTCTTC,CSVGRGNEQFF
NA,TRBJ1-2,TRBV27,NA,TGTGCCAGCAGTAAAGGCGGGGATGGCCACACCTTC,CASSKGGDGHTF
NA,TRBJ2-2,TRBV4-1,few,TGCGCCAGCAGCCTTCTCACAGGGAACACCGGGGAGCTGTTTTTT,CASSLLTGNTGELFF
NA,TRBJ2-7,TRBV7-9,NA,TGTTCCAGCAGCTTGGTGGGTGAGGGATACTACGAGCAGTACTTC,CSSSLVGEGYYEQYF
NA,TRBJ2-1,TRBV1,NA,TGCACCAGCAGCCCCCTGCGGGAGCAGTTCTTC,CTSSPLREQFF
NA,TRBJ1-5,TRBV5-4,NA,TGTGCCAGCAGCTTGTCGGGTGGGTTCAATCAGCCCCAGCATTTT,CASSLSGGFNQPQHF
NA,TRBJ2-5,TRBV7-9,few,TGTGCCAGCAGCTTACCAGGGCAAGAGACCCAGTACTTC,CASSLPGQETQYF
NA,TRBJ2-1,TRBV6-6,NA,TGTGCCAGCTCTAGGGGGAATGAGCAGTTCTTC,CASSRGNEQFF
TRBD2,TRBJ2-1,TRBV4-2,NA,TGTGCCAGCAGCCAAGACCCAGCGGGAGGATTGGAGAGCACCTACAATGAGCAGTTCTTC,CASSQDPAGGLESTYNEQFF
TRBD1,TRBJ2-3,TRBV11-2,once,TGTGCCAGCAGCTTCCGGACAGGGAAGACAGATACGCAGTATTTT,CASSFRTGKTDTQYF
NA,TRBJ1-1,TRBV9,few,TGTGCCAGCAGCCCCCACAGGGTGAACACTGAAGCTTTCTTT,CASSPHRVNTEAFF
NA,TRBJ1-2,TRBV7-8,NA,TGTGCCAGCAGCCCTAGGACAGATGACTATGGCTACACCTTC,CASSPRTDDYGYTF
TRBD1,TRBJ1-5,TRBV28,NA,TGTGCCAGCAGCCTCGGACAGGTTCGGAATCAGCCCCAGCATTTT,CASSLGQVRNQPQHF
NA,TRBJ1-5,TRBV7-6,few,TGTGCCAGCAGCTTAGGCCCTACTCAGCCCCAGCATTTT,CASSLGPTQPQHF